One sample yielded the 9 T cell receptor beta chains listed below, sequenced in a study of CD8 T cell repertoires and HIV-1 epitope variants. Data came from immunoSEQ multiplex PCR; TCRdb stores just in-frame clones and leaves some out. The sample holds several thousand clones, over 50% seen once. These receptors' antigens are unknown. Sequenced material: cultured CD8+ T cells derived from PBMCs. The receptors were gathered from a male donor with HIV.

The chain carries TRBV6-5 and TRBJ2-7, with 7 bases fitting TRBD1. CDR1 MNHEY and CDR2 SVGAGI come from the germline V gene. This CDR3 is built from 14 residues. The J segment lost 6 bases and the V segment lost 5 bases, leaving 10 bases of the junction unmatched. The CDR3 region is CASSRDRDSGEQYF. CDR3 DNA: TGTGCCAGCAGTCGAGACAGGGATTCGGGCGAGCAGTACTTC.

The rearrangement joins TRBV28 to TRBJ2-2, with D perhaps TRBD1 or TRBD2 (5 bases each). Germline V CDR1 and CDR2: MDHEN, SYDVKM. V was shortened by 7 bases and J by 6 bases, with 15 bases between the two germline ends. CDR3 length: 14 amino acids. DNA of the CDR3: TGTGCCAGCACTGCTGAGGGCAGGGCCGGGGAGCTGTTTTTT. Protein sequence: CASTAEGRAGELFF.

This clone showed up just a few times. The chain couples TRBV5-1 to TRBJ2-2; 11 nucleotides match TRBD2. Germline V gene data show CDR1 as SGHRS and CDR2 as YFSETQ. The length of the CDR3 is 16 residues. Unmatched junction bases numbered 4, after V lost 2 bases and J lost 4 bases. Here the CDR3 reads CASSLIAGGSTGELFF. In DNA form, the CDR3 reads TGCGCCAGCAGCTTAATAGCGGGAGGGTCCACCGGGGAGCTGTTTTTT.

There are a few counts of this clone. The V gene is TRBV18, the J gene TRBJ1-6; no firm D call. The CDR3 covers 14 residues. Trimming removed 8 bases at V and 0 bases at J, with 8 bases between. Germline CDR1 KGHSH, CDR2 LQKENI. The CDR3 loop reads CASRESSYNSPLHF. In DNA, the CDR3 is TGTGCCAGCCGAGAGAGCTCCTATAATTCACCCCTCCACTTT.

The CDR3 coding sequence is TGCGCCAGCAGCCAGGGGACAGGAGAGGCTGAAGCTTTCTTT. Its protein product is CASSQGTGEAEAFF. The chain uses TRBV4-3 and TRBJ1-1; TRBD1 matches at 8 bases. This CDR3 comprises 14 residues. V lost 3 bases to trimming and J lost 6 bases; unmatched junction nucleotides: 6. Germline V CDR1 and CDR2: LGHNA, YSLEER.

This chain uses TRBV27 with TRBJ2-1; TRBD1 matches 8 bases. The CDR3 runs 15 residues. Trimming took 4 bases from V and 0 from J; bases not matched to a gene: 2. Germline V gives CDR1 MNHEY, CDR2 SMNVEV (reference sequence). The CDR3 DNA reads TGTGCCAGCAGTTCCGGACAGGGCTCCTACAATGAGCAGTTCTTC. Amino acid sequence: CASSSGQGSYNEQFF.

As DNA, the CDR3 is TGTGCCAGCAGCGTCTCCCCAGGGGGCCCTCGGCCACCTGAGCAGTTCTTC. Residues: CASSVSPGGPRPPEQFF. The chain uses TRBV9 and TRBJ2-1, with TRBD1 matching 8 bases. Germline V CDR1 and CDR2: SGDLS, YYNGEE. The J segment lost 9 bases and the V segment lost 2 bases, leaving 16 bases of the junction unmatched. CDR3 length: 17 amino acids. The full variable domain, in which reference TRBV9 and TRBJ2-1 provide the parts outside the CDR3, is DSGVTQTPKHLITATGQRVTLRCSPRSGDLSVYWYQQSLDQGLQFLIQYYNGEERAKGNILERFSAQQFPDLHSELNLSSLELGDSALYFCASSVSPGGPRPPEQFFGPGTRLTVL.

The chain recombines TRBV19 with TRBJ2-1; no clear D. Germline CDR1 and CDR2: LNHDA and SQIVND (reference sequence). This CDR3 has 15 amino acids. The V end lost 5 bases, the J end lost 0 bases, and 11 bases lay between the germline ends. CDR3 region: CASSEDQSSYNEQFF. CDR3 coding DNA: TGTGCCAGTAGTGAGGACCAGAGCTCCTACAATGAGCAGTTCTTC.

V is TRBV19 and J is TRBJ2-1; D is unresolved. The CDR3 sequence is 13 residues long. Trimming stripped 3 bases from V and 3 bases from J, with 6 bases between. CDR1 is LNHDA, CDR2 SQIVND, per germline (reference sequence). CDR3 region: CASSMSSYNEQFF. The CDR3 nucleotides are TGTGCCAGTAGTATGTCCAGCTACAATGAGCAGTTCTTC.